Listed here are 32 T cell receptor beta chains from one sample, sequenced in a study of blood T cell repertoires in COVID-19. Some clones are missing from TCRdb's copy, which holds only in-frame ones; the method was immunoSEQ multiplex PCR. The sample records about 200,000 clones, 65% to 85% being singletons. Sequencing was performed on PBMCs or T cells enriched from blood (not recorded which). The receptors stem from a woman in her 30s who had been exposed to COVID-19.

The V and J genes are TRBV29-1 and TRBJ2-1; 7 bases match TRBD1. V shed 7 bases, J shed 11 bases, and the junction held 11 bases outside the gene matches. The V gene's germline CDR1 is SQVTM and CDR2 ANQGSEA. This CDR3 comprises 12 residues. The CDR3 is CSGSGTTGQQFF. DNA of the CDR3: TGCAGCGGCTCTGGGACGACAGGGCAGCAGTTCTTC.

V usage is TRBV5-6 and J usage is TRBJ2-7; a weak D match, TRBD1 (5 bases). The V gene's germline CDR1 is SGHDT and CDR2 YYEEEE. Trimming took off 2 bases at V and 7 bases at J, with 10 bases between the two ends. CDR3 length equals 12 residues. The CDR3 spells CASSLGALEQYF. The DNA of the CDR3 is TGTGCCAGCAGCTTAGGGGCCCTGGAGCAGTACTTC. The full variable domain, in which reference TRBV5-6 and TRBJ2-7 provide the parts outside the CDR3, is DAGVTQSPTHLIKTRGQQVTLRCSPKSGHDTVSWYQQALGQGPQFIFQYYEEEERQRGNFPDRFSGHQFPNYSSELNVNALLLGDSALYLCASSLGALEQYFGPGTRLTVT.

This chain connects TRBV20-1 to TRBJ1-3; 10 nucleotides agree with TRBD1. The germline gives CDR1 DFQATT, CDR2 SNEGSKA (reference sequence). Losses at the gene ends were 3 bases for V and 2 bases for J; bases not matched to a gene: 10. The CDR3 spans 17 residues. CDR3 protein: CSASSFFGQGAGNTIYF. DNA for the CDR3: TGCAGTGCTAGTTCATTTTTTGGACAGGGGGCTGGAAACACCATATATTTT.

The genes are TRBV2 and TRBJ1-1, with 7 bases that match TRBD1. The CDR3 consists of 15 residues. Germline CDR1 and CDR2: SNHLY and FYNNEI. V shed 6 bases and J 0 bases; nucleotides not matched to a gene: 7. CDR3 DNA: TGTGCCAGCAGCCAAAGGGGACAGATGAACACTGAAGCTTTCTTT. This codes for CASSQRGQMNTEAFF.

This clone was counted once. V usage is TRBV6-1 and J usage is TRBJ1-1; D gene unclear. The CDR3 is made up of 12 amino acids. Germline assignment: CDR1 MNHNS and CDR2 SASEGT. Trimming took off 2 bases at V and 3 bases at J, with 4 bases between the two ends. DNA of the CDR3: TGTGCCAGCAGTGAACCGGACACTGAAGCTTTCTTT. Translating gives CASSEPDTEAFF.

CDR3 DNA: TGTGCCAGCAGCTACCGGGGGGGCCGACTTGGGAATGAGCAGTTCTTC. Translation: CASSYRGGRLGNEQFF. V gene TRBV11-2 combines with J gene TRBJ2-1, with 8 bases aligning to TRBD2. The CDR3 is 16 amino acids. Looked up from germline, CDR1 is SGHAT and CDR2 is FQNNGV. The V gene end was trimmed by 4 bases and the J gene end by 7 bases; junction bases not matched to a gene: 12.

CDR3 protein: CASSSLHRVGYEQYF. DNA for the CDR3: TGTGCCAGCAGCTCACTACACAGGGTGGGGTACGAGCAGTACTTC. The chain employs TRBV7-2 and TRBJ2-7, with D possibly matching TRBD1 (6 bases). The CDR3 consists of 15 residues. CDR1 and CDR2 (germline): SGHTA, FQGNSA. Trimming removed 4 bases at V and 4 bases at J, with 17 bases between.

The gene calls are TRBV12-5 and TRBJ1-5; 9 positions agree with TRBD1. Trimming took 5 bases from V and 4 from J; bases not matched to a gene: 3. This CDR3 comprises 14 residues. Germline V gene lookup returns CDR1 LGHNT and CDR2 FRNRAP. The CDR3 spells CASGPGQGNQPQHF. The CDR3 DNA follows: TGTGCTAGTGGTCCGGGACAGGGTAATCAGCCCCAGCATTTT.

The chain recombines TRBV6-4 with TRBJ1-1, with D maybe TRBD1 (5 bases). The CDR3 length is 10 residues. Germline V CDR1 and CDR2: MRHNA, SNTAGT. The V gene lost 6 bases and the J gene lost 11 bases, with 10 bases spanning the gap. The CDR3 bases are TGTGCCAGCAGGCGACAGAGGGCTTTCTTT. Protein: CASRRQRAFF.

V usage is TRBV11-2 and J usage is TRBJ1-1; the D gene is possibly TRBD1 (5 bases). Germline V gene sequence: CDR1 SGHAT, CDR2 FQNNGV. This CDR3 spans 13 amino acids. V lost 5 bases, J lost 1 base, and 8 bases lay in between. CDR3 in DNA: TGTGCCAGCAGCCGCGGACAGAACACTGAAGCTTTCTTT. Residues: CASSRGQNTEAFF.

The rearrangement links TRBV6-1 to TRBJ2-2; TRBD1 matches at 9 bases. The J segment lost 4 bases and the V segment lost 3 bases, leaving 0 bases of the junction unmatched. This CDR3 is 14 amino acids long. Germline-derived CDR1 and CDR2 are MNHNS and SASEGT. Here the CDR3 DNA reads TGTGCCAGCAGTGAGACAGGGGGCACCGGGGAGCTGTTTTTT. Its protein is CASSETGGTGELFF.

The chain recombines TRBV29-1 with TRBJ2-3, with D perhaps TRBD2 (5 bases). V was pared by 5 bases and J by 0 bases, with 12 bases between. This CDR3 comprises 14 residues. The germline V gene has CDR1 SQVTM and CDR2 ANQGSEA. CDR3 DNA sequence: TGCAGCGTTTTAACAAGCGGTAGCACAGATACGCAGTATTTT. Encoded protein: CSVLTSGSTDTQYF.

The genes are TRBV14 and TRBJ2-7; 8 nucleotides line up with TRBD1. V gave up 3 bases and J gave up 2 bases; unmatched junction bases: 6. The CDR3 has 15 amino acids. CDR1 is SGHDN and CDR2 is FVKESK in the germline V gene. The CDR3 loop reads CASSHFGTGTYEQYF. CDR3 nucleotide sequence: TGTGCCAGCAGCCATTTCGGGACAGGAACCTACGAGCAGTACTTC.

V gene TRBV7-2 combines with J gene TRBJ2-7, with 8 positions matching TRBD2. The germline V gene encodes CDR1 SGHTA and CDR2 FQGNSA. V shed 5 bases and J 2 bases; nucleotides not matched to a gene: 5. The CDR3 sequence is 14 residues long. DNA of the CDR3: TGTGCCAGCAGCCTTATAGCGGGGACCTACGAGCAGTACTTC. Translation: CASSLIAGTYEQYF.

J is TRBJ2-2 and V is TRBV4-3; 15 nucleotides line up with TRBD2. V lost 0 bases to trimming and J lost 10 bases; unmatched junction nucleotides: 12. This CDR3 has 19 residues. Germline V lookup: CDR1 LGHNA, CDR2 YSLEER. For the CDR3, the DNA is TGCGCCAGCAGCCAAGATTATCGGGGACTAGCGGGGGGACAGAAGGAGCTGTTTTTT. It encodes CASSQDYRGLAGGQKELFF.

The chain is built from TRBV19 and TRBJ1-4; 8 bases map to TRBD1. J gave up 7 bases and V 9 bases, and 7 bases lay outside the gene matches. Per germline, CDR1 LNHDA and CDR2 SQIVND (reference sequence). The CDR3 contains 13 residues. The CDR3 here is CASTTGGFEKLFF. In nucleotides, the CDR3 is TGTGCCAGCACTACAGGGGGTTTTGAAAAACTGTTTTTT.

The CDR3 protein is CATRSGGNEKLFF. The DNA for the CDR3 is TGTGCCACCCGGTCCGGAGGAAATGAAAAACTGTTTTTT. This chain joins TRBV27 and TRBJ1-4; D not resolved. V lost 10 bases to trimming and J lost 5 bases, with 14 bases between them. The germline CDR1 and CDR2 sequences are MNHEY and SMNVEV (reference sequence). This CDR3 is 13 amino acids long.

The rearrangement links TRBV7-8 to TRBJ1-2, with a possible D match to TRBD1 (6 bases). CDR1 is SGHVS, CDR2 FQNEAQ, per germline. The CDR3 loop spans 12 amino acids. Trimming took 5 bases from V and 2 from J, leaving 6 bases between them. CDR3 nucleotide sequence: TGTGCCAGCAGCCAGGGGAACTATGGCTACACCTTC. This encodes CASSQGNYGYTF.

The rearrangement uses TRBV4-3 and TRBJ1-2; D is unclear. Germline CDR1 reads LGHNA; CDR2 reads YSLEER. The V end was cut by 0 bases, the J end by 3 bases, with 11 bases between. This CDR3 is 15 amino acids long. For the CDR3, the DNA is TGCGCCAGCAGCCAAGAGTTTGCAGGCGACTATGGCTACACCTTC. It yields the protein CASSQEFAGDYGYTF.

This clone was seen a few times. The J gene is TRBJ2-7, the V gene TRBV7-9, with 8 bases aligning to TRBD1. Trimming took 5 bases from V and 4 from J; bases not matched to a gene: 10. This CDR3 comprises 15 residues. In germline, CDR1 is SEHNR, CDR2 FQNEAQ (reference sequence). The CDR3: CASSRMDREVYEQYF. In DNA form, the CDR3 reads TGTGCCAGCAGCCGGATGGACAGGGAGGTTTACGAGCAGTACTTC.

This sequence joins TRBV19 and TRBJ1-5, with D maybe TRBD1 (5 bases). Deletions cut 4 bases from V and 4 bases from J, with 8 bases between. The CDR3 covers 13 residues. Germline V lookup: CDR1 LNHDA, CDR2 SQIVND (reference sequence). CDR3 loop: CASSNQGNQPQHF. The CDR3 bases are TGTGCCAGTAGTAACCAGGGAAATCAGCCCCAGCATTTT.

The chain employs TRBV19 and TRBJ1-4; unclear D gene. V lost 3 bases and J lost 0, with 5 bases in between. CDR1 is LNHDA and CDR2 is SQIVND in the germline V gene (reference sequence). CDR3 length equals 14 residues. CDR3 sequence: CASSISATNEKLFF. The CDR3 DNA sequence: TGTGCCAGTAGTATCAGTGCAACTAATGAAAAACTGTTTTTT.

The chain couples TRBV12-5 to TRBJ1-2, with D possibly TRBD1 on 5 matching bases. Trimming pared 5 bases from V and 2 bases from J, leaving 15 bases between. This CDR3 has 15 residues. Germline assignment: CDR1 LGHNT and CDR2 FRNRAP. DNA for the CDR3: TGTGCTAGTGGTCCGGGCGGGGCAGCCAACTATGGCTACACCTTC. Protein sequence: CASGPGGAANYGYTF.

The rearrangement joins TRBV6-2 or TRBV6-3 to TRBJ2-1; 8 bases map to TRBD1. CDR1 and CDR2 from the germline V gene are MNHEY and SVGEGT. The CDR3 has 13 amino acids. After removal of 2 bases from V and 15 bases from J, the junction contained 9 bases not matched to a gene. CDR3 sequence (DNA): TGTGCCAGCAGTTACACCCGACAGGGGAGTCCGTTCTTC. This codes for CASSYTRQGSPFF.

This rearrangement joins TRBV11-1 to TRBJ2-1; 7 nucleotides align to TRBD1. CDR3 size: 15 residues. CDR1 is SGHAT, CDR2 FQDESV, per germline (reference sequence). The junction had 13 bases not matched to a gene; V was cut back by 6 bases and J by 8 bases. CDR3 bases: TGTGCCAGCAGGATCACAGGGGTGTTAGGCGATGAGCAGTTCTTC. Translation gives CASRITGVLGDEQFF.

The V and J genes are TRBV19 and TRBJ2-7, with unresolved D. Germline V gene sequence: CDR1 LNHDA, CDR2 SQIVND (reference sequence). CDR3 size: 14 residues. Trimming pared 3 bases from V and 0 bases from J, leaving 9 bases between. The CDR3 here is CASSIGRNSYEQYF. CDR3 DNA: TGTGCCAGTAGTATTGGCAGGAACTCCTACGAGCAGTACTTC.

This clone was seen a few times. The gene calls are TRBV10-3 and TRBJ2-1, with D possibly TRBD1 on 6 matching bases. V lost 0 bases and J lost 4, with 19 bases in between. CDR1 ENHRY and CDR2 SYGVKD come from the germline V gene. CDR3 length: 18 residues. For the CDR3, the DNA is TGTGCCATCAGTGAGTCAGACGTGGGGGCAGGGTCATACAATGAGCAGTTCTTC. Residues: CAISESDVGAGSYNEQFF.

This sequence joins TRBV9 and TRBJ2-1; 8 bases agree with TRBD2. Trimming removed 3 bases from V and 0 bases from J; junction bases left unmatched: 2. Germline assignment: CDR1 SGDLS and CDR2 YYNGEE. CDR3 length: 15 amino acids. The CDR3 sequence is CASSASGSSYNEQFF. CDR3 bases: TGTGCCAGCAGCGCGAGCGGGAGCTCCTACAATGAGCAGTTCTTC.

CDR3 protein: CASTLTGANTGELFF. CDR3 in DNA: TGTGCCAGTACCTTGACAGGCGCGAACACCGGGGAGCTGTTTTTT. The rearrangement uses TRBV19 and TRBJ2-2, with D maybe TRBD1 (6 bases). CDR1 is LNHDA, CDR2 SQIVND, per germline (reference sequence). The CDR3 has 15 amino acids. V gave up 7 bases and J gave up 0 bases, with 12 bases separating them.

V usage is TRBV6-6 and J usage is TRBJ1-1, with D possibly matching TRBD1 (6 bases). This CDR3 region has 19 residues. Trimming shortened V by 6 bases and J by 1 base, and 27 bases separated the two germline ends. In germline, CDR1 is MNHNY, CDR2 SVGAGI (reference sequence). This CDR3 reads CASSLLALSGERRNTEAFF. In DNA, the CDR3 is TGTGCCAGCAGCTTACTCGCGCTCTCAGGGGAGAGGAGGAACACTGAAGCTTTCTTT.

This clone came up once. This chain connects TRBV3-1 (or the pseudogene TRBV3-2) to TRBJ2-2; D gene unclear. The CDR3 has 17 residues. Germline loops: CDR1 LGHDT, CDR2 YNNKEL (reference sequence). The germline V and J ends were trimmed by 1 base and 3 bases, with 15 bases remaining between them. The DNA of the CDR3 is TGTGCCAGCAGCCAAGGCTCGTCACTTATATACACCGGGGAGCTGTTTTTT. As protein: CASSQGSSLIYTGELFF.

This sequence joins TRBV6-5 and TRBJ1-2; 9 nucleotides line up with TRBD1. V was pared by 6 bases and J by 2 bases, with 4 bases of the junction left unmatched. Germline CDR1 MNHEY, CDR2 SVGAGI. CDR3 length: 14 amino acids. CDR3 sequence reads: CASRGTGLNYGYTF. The CDR3 DNA reads TGTGCCAGCAGGGGGACAGGGTTGAACTATGGCTACACCTTC.